These T cell receptor beta chains were read from a single sample in a study of blood T cell repertoires in COVID-19. TCRdb's copy holds only in-frame clones and misses some; the assay was immunoSEQ multiplex PCR. The data show some 120,000 clones, around 80% seen once. Sequencing used peripheral blood. These receptors all come from an older man with acute or convalescent COVID-19. CDR3s include the opening cysteine and the closing phenylalanine or tryptophan. The order of the fields is D gene, J gene, V gene, clone size, CDR3 protein, CDR3 DNA. A D gene is named only where the DNA matches it firmly. Clone size is stated in some rows and not others, as once, few, many or a class when expanded.

TRBD1 TRBJ2-7 TRBV7-6 NA CASSPGQGLYEQYF TGTGCCAGCAGCCCCGGACAGGGCCTCTACGAGCAGTACTTC
TRBD1 TRBJ1-5 TRBV5-8 few CASSLGQVVNQPQHF TGTGCCAGCAGTCTCGGACAGGTTGTGAATCAGCCCCAGCATTTT
NA TRBJ1-2 TRBV7-8 NA CASSLFAGANYGYTF TGTGCCAGCAGCTTATTCGCAGGGGCAAACTATGGCTACACCTTC
TRBD2 TRBJ2-5 TRBV5-1 NA CASSLAKIAGGMETQYF TGCGCCAGCAGCTTGGCCAAAATAGCGGGGGGAATGGAGACCCAGTACTTC
TRBD2 TRBJ2-3 TRBV18 NA CASSPKRGRTDTQYF TGTGCCAGCTCACCAAAGCGGGGGCGCACAGATACGCAGTATTTT
TRBD1 TRBJ1-2 TRBV7-8 NA CASSLGRDRGQGYTF TGTGCCAGCAGCTTAGGGCGGGACAGGGGGCAAGGCTACACCTTC
TRBD1 TRBJ1-2 TRBV27 NA CASSSAGGYGYTF TGTGCCAGCAGTTCGGCAGGGGGCTATGGCTACACCTTC
TRBD1 TRBJ1-4 TRBV5-1 NA CASSYRGLSPNEKLFF TGCGCCAGCAGCTACAGGGGGCTTTCCCCCAATGAAAAACTGTTTTTT
TRBD1 TRBJ2-2 TRBV11-2 once CASSPRDRGDTGELFF TGTGCCAGCAGCCCCCGGGACAGGGGGGACACCGGGGAGCTGTTTTTT
NA TRBJ1-2 TRBV19 once CATAVGALGYTF TGTGCCACCGCGGTGGGGGCGCTTGGCTACACCTTC
NA TRBJ1-1 TRBV29-1 NA CSVGAGGTEAFF TGCAGCGTCGGGGCGGGGGGCACTGAAGCTTTCTTT
TRBD2 TRBJ2-7 TRBV5-1 NA CASSLSGGEYEQYF TGCGCCAGCAGCTTAAGCGGGGGGGAGTACGAGCAGTACTTC
NA TRBJ1-5 TRBV7-3 NA CASSPRSGHSNQPQHF TGTGCCAGCAGCCCACGATCCGGACATAGCAATCAGCCCCAGCATTTT
NA TRBJ2-3 TRBV5-4 once CASSLAAGTDTQYF TGTGCCAGCAGCTTGGCGGCGGGCACAGATACGCAGTATTTT
NA TRBJ1-2 TRBV6-5 NA CASSEWQGNYGYTF TGTGCCAGCAGCGAGTGGCAGGGTAACTATGGCTACACCTTC
NA TRBJ1-5 TRBV6-5 NA CASSYSRRVEQPQHF TGTGCCAGCAGTTACTCCAGGAGGGTTGAGCAGCCCCAGCATTTT
NA TRBJ2-2 TRBV25-1 once CASSEPGAGELFF TGTGCCAGCAGTGAACCAGGGGCCGGGGAGCTGTTTTTT
TRBD1 TRBJ1-1 TRBV19 once CASLRQGAYTEAFF TGTGCCAGCCTTAGACAGGGGGCTTACACTGAAGCTTTCTTT
NA TRBJ2-2 TRBV10-3 NA CAISGEGATGELFF TGTGCCATCAGTGGAGAAGGAGCTACCGGGGAGCTGTTTTTT
NA TRBJ1-6 TRBV27 NA CASSFRGSYNSPLHF TGTGCCAGCAGTTTCAGGGGCTCCTATAATTCACCCCTCCACTTT
TRBD2 TRBJ2-1 TRBV14 NA CASSPTSGGAYEQFF TGTGCCAGCAGCCCCACTAGCGGGGGGGCATATGAGCAGTTCTTC
NA TRBJ2-2 TRBV6-7 NA CASSSPRAPGSGELFF TGTGCCAGCAGTTCCCCCCGGGCCCCGGGGTCCGGGGAGCTGTTTTTT
NA TRBJ1-6 TRBV6-1 NA CASSVDSSSYNSPLHF TGTGCCAGCAGTGTAGACTCGAGCTCCTATAATTCACCCCTCCACTTT
TRBD1 TRBJ1-6 TRBV5-4 NA CASSLGGGTYNSPLHF TGTGCCAGCAGCTTGGGAGGGGGCACTTATAATTCACCCCTCCACTTT
TRBD1 TRBJ1-5 TRBV6-5 NA CASRKTGESQPQHF TGTGCCAGCAGAAAGACAGGGGAAAGTCAGCCCCAGCATTTT
NA TRBJ1-3 TRBV13 NA CASSSWTRRAGNTIYF TGTGCCAGCAGCTCTTGGACGAGGCGGGCTGGAAACACCATATATTTT
NA TRBJ1-3 TRBV5-1 NA CASSLRGSGNTIYF TGCGCCAGCAGCTTGCGGGGTTCTGGAAACACCATATATTTT
NA TRBJ2-3 TRBV14 NA CASSQIRATDTQYF TGTGCCAGCAGCCAAATCAGGGCCACAGATACGCAGTATTTT
TRBD1 TRBJ2-5 TRBV19 NA CASSPTGGETQYF TGTGCCAGTAGTCCAACAGGGGGAGAGACCCAGTACTTC
NA TRBJ1-2 TRBV3-1/TRBV3-2 once CASSHRALYGYTF TGTGCCAGCAGCCACAGGGCCCTCTATGGCTACACCTTC
TRBD1 TRBJ1-2 TRBV5-1 NA CASSLNGGTGKAGGYTF TGCGCCAGCAGCCTAAACGGGGGGACAGGGAAGGCGGGCGGCTACACCTTC
TRBD2 TRBJ2-2 TRBV5-4 NA CASSPGGVNTGELFF TGTGCCAGCAGCCCGGGGGGGGTTAACACCGGGGAGCTGTTTTTT
NA TRBJ2-1 TRBV2 NA CATSVRGSYNEQFF TGTGCCACCAGTGTTCGGGGTTCCTACAATGAGCAGTTCTTC
TRBD2 TRBJ2-3 TRBV2 NA CASTSGGAGKDTQYF TGTGCCAGCACTAGCGGGGGGGCCGGTAAAGATACGCAGTATTTT
NA TRBJ1-3 TRBV2 NA CASSEARGNTIYF TGTGCCAGCAGTGAAGCCAGGGGAAACACCATATATTTT
TRBD1 TRBJ2-6 TRBV5-1 NA CASSLEGGARVAGANVLTF TGCGCCAGCAGCTTGGAAGGGGGCGCGAGAGTAGCTGGGGCCAACGTCCTGACTTTC
TRBD2 TRBJ2-1 TRBV27 NA CASSFGVAGVQEQFF TGTGCCAGCAGTTTTGGGGTAGCGGGGGTTCAGGAGCAGTTCTTC
NA TRBJ1-1 TRBV5-1 NA CASSLEGTNTEAFF TGCGCCAGCAGCTTAGAGGGTACGAACACTGAAGCTTTCTTT
NA TRBJ2-2 TRBV9 NA CASSAGVTNTGELFF TGTGCCAGCAGCGCGGGGGTCACGAACACCGGGGAGCTGTTTTTT
TRBD1 TRBJ1-6 TRBV10-1 NA CASKGADCSPLHF TGCGCCAGCAAGGGGGCAGACTGTTCACCCCTCCACTTT
NA TRBJ1-1 TRBV29-1 NA CSVDSGILGGEAFF TGCAGCGTTGATTCGGGGATCTTGGGAGGTGAAGCTTTCTTT
TRBD1 TRBJ1-3 TRBV3-1/TRBV3-2 NA CASSQAPGGENTIYF TGTGCCAGCAGCCAAGCACCAGGGGGTGAAAACACCATATATTTT
NA TRBJ2-2 TRBV5-5 NA CASSLSAGWSTGELFF TGTGCCAGCAGCTTGAGTGCGGGGTGGAGCACCGGGGAGCTGTTTTTT
NA TRBJ2-1 TRBV19 NA CASKRSPSYNEQFF TGTGCCAGTAAGCGATCGCCCTCCTACAATGAGCAGTTCTTC
NA TRBJ1-1 TRBV6-1 NA CASSEMGPQQMNTEAFF TGTGCCAGCAGTGAAATGGGGCCCCAGCAGATGAACACTGAAGCTTTCTTT
NA TRBJ2-7 TRBV7-9 NA CASSLRTGEYEQYF TGTGCCAGCAGCTTACGGACGGGGGAATACGAGCAGTACTTC
TRBD1 TRBJ2-3 TRBV4-2 few CASSQALPGQGADTQYF TGTGCCAGCAGCCAAGCTCTTCCGGGACAGGGGGCAGATACGCAGTATTTT
NA TRBJ1-6 TRBV7-2 NA CASSGRRDPYNSPLHF TGTGCCAGCAGCGGGCGGAGGGACCCCTATAATTCACCCCTCCACTTT
TRBD2 TRBJ2-1 TRBV28 NA CASFSGGEGEQFF TGTGCCAGCTTTAGCGGGGGGGAGGGTGAGCAGTTCTTC
NA TRBJ1-1 TRBV7-9 NA CASSAIWRAEAFF TGTGCCAGCAGCGCTATATGGAGGGCTGAAGCTTTCTTT
NA TRBJ1-2 TRBV29-1 NA CSVGGGAGYGYTF TGCAGCGTTGGGGGGGGCGCGGGCTATGGCTACACCTTC
NA TRBJ2-3 TRBV4-1 NA CASSQTEYTDTQYF TGCGCCAGCAGCCAGACAGAGTACACAGATACGCAGTATTTT
NA TRBJ2-1 TRBV14 NA CASSQAFNRGSEQFF TGTGCCAGCAGCCAAGCCTTCAACCGGGGGAGTGAGCAGTTCTTC
TRBD1 TRBJ2-5 TRBV2 NA CASREQGDQETQYF TGTGCCAGCAGGGAACAGGGGGACCAAGAGACCCAGTACTTC
NA TRBJ1-6 TRBV18 NA CASSPTDRGNSPLHF TGTGCCAGCTCCCCGACGGATCGAGGGAATTCACCCCTCCACTTT
NA TRBJ2-7 TRBV5-1 NA CASSPSGLNYEQYF TGCGCCAGCAGCCCATCGGGACTCAACTACGAGCAGTACTTC
TRBD1 TRBJ2-7 TRBV4-1 NA CASSRTGGLYEQYF TGCGCCAGCAGCCGGACAGGGGGCCTATACGAGCAGTACTTC
NA TRBJ1-6 TRBV27 NA CASSLGRGSPLHF TGTGCCAGCAGTTTAGGCAGGGGTTCACCCCTCCACTTT